This T cell receptor beta chain was retrieved from a study of T cells in Graves' hyperthyroidism and ophthalmopathy. General observations from the study: Most expanded thyroid clonotypes above 0.001 recurred in blood.

The CDR3 length is 15 residues. Trimming removed 3 bases from V and 0 bases from J, with 9 bases in between. Germline loops: CDR1 LNHDA, CDR2 SQIVND (reference sequence). From RNA transcripts, TCR beta CDR3 regions were amplified. A first-round RT-PCR of the TCR CDR3 used the HTBI primer set. TCRdb processed the multiplex PCR reads anew with MiXCR; each CDR3 protein has one entry. There are 730,000 or so distinct CDR3 sequences in the sample; 15% to 20% occur only once, and over 15% lies in the top ten. It was uncontrolled infection, other autoimmune disease, pregnancy or lactation that excluded patients. Each diagnosis was grounded in clinical symptoms, serum thyroxine and TRAb, thyroid ultrasound, and orbital computed tomography. As regards this clonotype: Its antigen is currently unknown.

Sequencing was carried out using blood. V is TRBV19 and J is TRBJ1-5, with no clear D. This clonotype originated in a woman in her fifties or sixties with Graves' hyperthyroidism that later progressed to Graves' ophthalmopathy. CDR3 sequence: CASSMQAYSNQPQHF. CDR3 bases: TGTGCCAGTAGTATGCAGGCCTATAGCAATCAGCCCCAGCATTTT.